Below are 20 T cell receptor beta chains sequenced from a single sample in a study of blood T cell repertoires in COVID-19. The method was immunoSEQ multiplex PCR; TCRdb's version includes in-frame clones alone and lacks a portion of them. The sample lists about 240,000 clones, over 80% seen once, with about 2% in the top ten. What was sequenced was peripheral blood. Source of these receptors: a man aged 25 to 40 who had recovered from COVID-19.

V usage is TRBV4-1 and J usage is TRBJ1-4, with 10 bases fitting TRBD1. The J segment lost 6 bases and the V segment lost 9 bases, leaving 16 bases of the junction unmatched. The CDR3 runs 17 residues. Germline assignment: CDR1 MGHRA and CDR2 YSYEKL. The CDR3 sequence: CASRTGQGKRLDEKLFF. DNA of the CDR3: TGCGCCAGTCGTACGGGACAGGGGAAAAGGTTGGATGAAAAACTGTTTTTT.

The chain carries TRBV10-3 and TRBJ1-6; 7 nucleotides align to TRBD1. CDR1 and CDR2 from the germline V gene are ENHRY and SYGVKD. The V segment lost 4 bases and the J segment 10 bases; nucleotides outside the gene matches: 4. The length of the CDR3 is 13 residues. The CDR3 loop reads CAISGTGQSPLHF. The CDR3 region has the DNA TGTGCCATCAGTGGGACAGGTCAATCACCCCTCCACTTT.

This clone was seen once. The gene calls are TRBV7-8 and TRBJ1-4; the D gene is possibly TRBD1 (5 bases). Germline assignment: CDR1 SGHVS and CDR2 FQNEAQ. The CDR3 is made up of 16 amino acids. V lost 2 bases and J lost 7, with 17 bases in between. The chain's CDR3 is CASSLSPTGGSEKLFF. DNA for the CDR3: TGTGCCAGCAGCTTATCCCCCACCGGGGGAAGTGAAAAACTGTTTTTT.

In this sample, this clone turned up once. The CDR3 region is CASSPAGGRGFYSNQPQHF. DNA for the CDR3: TGTGCCAGCAGTCCCGCCGGTGGACGGGGGTTTTATAGCAATCAGCCCCAGCATTTT. The chain has TRBV28 and TRBJ1-5; TRBD1 might be the D (5 bases). Germline CDR1 MDHEN, CDR2 SYDVKM. The V and J ends lost 5 bases and 0 bases respectively, with 23 bases between them. CDR3 length equals 19 residues.

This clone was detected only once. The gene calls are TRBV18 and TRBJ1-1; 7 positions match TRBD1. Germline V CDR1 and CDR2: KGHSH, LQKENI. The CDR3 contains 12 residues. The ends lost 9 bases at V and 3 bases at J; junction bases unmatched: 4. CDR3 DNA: TGTGCCAGTGGCGACAGGGACACTGAAGCTTTCTTT. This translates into CASGDRDTEAFF.

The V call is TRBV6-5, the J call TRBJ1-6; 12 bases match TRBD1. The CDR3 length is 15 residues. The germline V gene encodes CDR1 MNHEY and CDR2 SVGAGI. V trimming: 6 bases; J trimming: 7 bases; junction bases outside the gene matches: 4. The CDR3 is CASSGTGGINSPLHF. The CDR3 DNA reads TGTGCCAGCAGCGGGACAGGGGGCATAAATTCACCCCTCCACTTT.

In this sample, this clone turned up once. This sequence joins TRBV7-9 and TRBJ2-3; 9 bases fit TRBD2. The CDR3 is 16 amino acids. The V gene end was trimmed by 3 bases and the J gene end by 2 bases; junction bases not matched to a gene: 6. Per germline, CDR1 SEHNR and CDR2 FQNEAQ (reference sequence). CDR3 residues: CASSFFTSGYTDTQYF. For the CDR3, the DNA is TGTGCCAGCAGCTTCTTTACTAGCGGGTACACAGATACGCAGTATTTT.

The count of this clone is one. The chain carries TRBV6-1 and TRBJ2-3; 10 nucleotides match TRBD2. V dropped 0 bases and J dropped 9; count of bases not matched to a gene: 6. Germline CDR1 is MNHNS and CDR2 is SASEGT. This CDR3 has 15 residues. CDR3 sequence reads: CASSEAIAGGPTQYF. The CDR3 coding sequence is TGTGCCAGCAGTGAAGCAATAGCGGGGGGCCCCACGCAGTATTTT.

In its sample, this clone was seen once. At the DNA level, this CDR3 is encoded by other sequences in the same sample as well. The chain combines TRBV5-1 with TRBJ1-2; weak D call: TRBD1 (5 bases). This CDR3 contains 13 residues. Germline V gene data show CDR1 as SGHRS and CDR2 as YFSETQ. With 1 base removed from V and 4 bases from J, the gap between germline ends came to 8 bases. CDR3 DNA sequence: TGCGCCAGCAGCTTGTCGGGGGGCTATGGCTACACCTTC. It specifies CASSLSGGYGYTF.

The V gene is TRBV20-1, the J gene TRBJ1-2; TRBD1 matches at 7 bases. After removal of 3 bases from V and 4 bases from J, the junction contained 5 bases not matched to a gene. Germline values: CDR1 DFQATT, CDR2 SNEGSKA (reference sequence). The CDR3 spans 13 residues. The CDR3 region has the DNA TGCAGTGCTAGTGTGAACAGGGGCTATGGCTACACCTTC. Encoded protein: CSASVNRGYGYTF.

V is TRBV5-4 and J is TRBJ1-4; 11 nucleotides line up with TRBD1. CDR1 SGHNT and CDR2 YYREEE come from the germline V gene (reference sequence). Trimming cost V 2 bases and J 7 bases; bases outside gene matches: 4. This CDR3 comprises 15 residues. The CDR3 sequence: CASSLWTGGLEKLFF. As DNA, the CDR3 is TGTGCCAGCAGCTTATGGACAGGGGGCCTTGAAAAACTGTTTTTT.

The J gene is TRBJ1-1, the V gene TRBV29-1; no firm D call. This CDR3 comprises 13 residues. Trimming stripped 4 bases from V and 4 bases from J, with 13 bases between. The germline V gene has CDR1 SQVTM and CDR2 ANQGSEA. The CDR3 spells CSVAYRVGTEAFF. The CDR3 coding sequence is TGCAGCGTTGCTTATCGGGTTGGCACTGAAGCTTTCTTT.

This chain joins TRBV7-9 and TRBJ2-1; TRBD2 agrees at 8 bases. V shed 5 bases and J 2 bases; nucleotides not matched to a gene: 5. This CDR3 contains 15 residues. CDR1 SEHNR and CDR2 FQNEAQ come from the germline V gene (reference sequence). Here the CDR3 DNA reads TGTGCCAGCAGCCCGACTAGCGACCCCTACAATGAGCAGTTCTTC. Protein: CASSPTSDPYNEQFF.

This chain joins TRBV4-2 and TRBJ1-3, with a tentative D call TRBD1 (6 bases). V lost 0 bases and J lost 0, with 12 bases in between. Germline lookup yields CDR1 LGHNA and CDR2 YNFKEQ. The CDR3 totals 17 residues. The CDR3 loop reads CASSQDTGHYSGNTIYF. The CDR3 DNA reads TGTGCCAGCAGCCAAGATACGGGACACTACTCTGGAAACACCATATATTTT.

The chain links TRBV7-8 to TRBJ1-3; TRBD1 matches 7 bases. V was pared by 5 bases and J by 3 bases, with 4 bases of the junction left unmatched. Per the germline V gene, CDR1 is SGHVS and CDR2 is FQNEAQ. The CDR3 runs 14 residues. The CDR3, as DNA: TGTGCCAGCAGCAACAGGGGTATTGGAAACACCATATATTTT. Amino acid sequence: CASSNRGIGNTIYF. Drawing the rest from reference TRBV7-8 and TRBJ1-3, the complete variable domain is GAGVSQSPRYKVAKRGQDVALRCDPISGHVSLFWYQQALGQGPEFLTYFQNEAQLDKSGLPSDRFFAERPEGSVSTLKIQRTQQEDSAVYLCASSNRGIGNTIYFGEGSWLTVV.

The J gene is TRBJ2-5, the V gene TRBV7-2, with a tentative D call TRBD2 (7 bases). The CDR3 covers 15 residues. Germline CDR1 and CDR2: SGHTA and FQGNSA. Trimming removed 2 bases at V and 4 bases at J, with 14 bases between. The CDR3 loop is CASSLLGGALETQYF. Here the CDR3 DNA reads TGTGCCAGCAGCTTACTAGGGGGGGCCTTAGAGACCCAGTACTTC.

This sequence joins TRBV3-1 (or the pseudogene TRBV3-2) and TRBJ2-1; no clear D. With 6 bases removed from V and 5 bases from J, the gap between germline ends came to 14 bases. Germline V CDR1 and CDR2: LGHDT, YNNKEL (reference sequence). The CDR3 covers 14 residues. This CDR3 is CASSPVFADNEQFF. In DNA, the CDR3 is TGTGCCAGCAGTCCCGTATTCGCGGACAATGAGCAGTTCTTC.

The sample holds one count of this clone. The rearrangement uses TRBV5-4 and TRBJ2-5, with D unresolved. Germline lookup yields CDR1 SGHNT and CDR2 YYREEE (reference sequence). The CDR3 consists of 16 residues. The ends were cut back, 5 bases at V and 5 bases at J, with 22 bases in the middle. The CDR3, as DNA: TGTGCCAGCAGTTATGGAGAGTCCTCCTGGTGGGAGACCCAGTACTTC. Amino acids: CASSYGESSWWETQYF.

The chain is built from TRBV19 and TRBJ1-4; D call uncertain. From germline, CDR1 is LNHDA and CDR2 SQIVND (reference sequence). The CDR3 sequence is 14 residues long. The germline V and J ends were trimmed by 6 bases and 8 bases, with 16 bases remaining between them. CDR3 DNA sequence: TGTGCCAGTAGGCTGACAAACCCGGGAGAAAAACTGTTTTTT. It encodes CASRLTNPGEKLFF. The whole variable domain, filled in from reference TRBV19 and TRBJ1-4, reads DGGITQSPKYLFRKEGQNVTLSCEQNLNHDAMYWYRQDPGQGLRLIYYSQIVNDFQKGDIAEGYSVSREKKESFPLTVTSAQKNPTAFYLCASRLTNPGEKLFFGSGTQLSVL.

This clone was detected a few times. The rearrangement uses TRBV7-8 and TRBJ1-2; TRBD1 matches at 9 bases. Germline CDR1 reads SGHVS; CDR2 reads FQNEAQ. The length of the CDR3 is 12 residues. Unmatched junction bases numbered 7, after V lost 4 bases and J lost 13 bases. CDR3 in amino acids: CASSSGQGLGTF. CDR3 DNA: TGTGCCAGCAGCTCAGGACAGGGGCTCGGCACCTTC.